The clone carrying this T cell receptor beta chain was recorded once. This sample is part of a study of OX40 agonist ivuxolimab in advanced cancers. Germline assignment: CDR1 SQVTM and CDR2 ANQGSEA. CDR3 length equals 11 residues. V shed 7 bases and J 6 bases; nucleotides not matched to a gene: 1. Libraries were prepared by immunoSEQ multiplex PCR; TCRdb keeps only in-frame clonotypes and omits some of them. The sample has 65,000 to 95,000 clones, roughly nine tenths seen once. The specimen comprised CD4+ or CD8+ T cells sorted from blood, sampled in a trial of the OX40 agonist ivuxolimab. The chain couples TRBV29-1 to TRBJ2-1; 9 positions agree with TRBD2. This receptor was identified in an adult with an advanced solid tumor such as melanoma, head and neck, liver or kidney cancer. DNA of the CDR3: TGCAGCGGGACTAGCGTCAATGAGCAGTTCTTC. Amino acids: CSGTSVNEQFF.